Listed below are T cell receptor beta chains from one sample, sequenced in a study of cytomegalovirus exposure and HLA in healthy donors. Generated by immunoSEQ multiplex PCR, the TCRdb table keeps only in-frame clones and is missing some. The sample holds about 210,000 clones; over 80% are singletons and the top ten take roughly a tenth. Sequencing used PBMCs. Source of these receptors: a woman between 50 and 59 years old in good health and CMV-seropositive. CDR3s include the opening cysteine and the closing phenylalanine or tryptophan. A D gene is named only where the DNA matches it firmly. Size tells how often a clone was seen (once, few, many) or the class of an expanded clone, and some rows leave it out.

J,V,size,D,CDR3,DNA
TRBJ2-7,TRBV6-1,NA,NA,CASSGEEDGFYEQYF,TGTGCCAGCAGTGGAGAGGAGGACGGGTTCTACGAGCAGTACTTC
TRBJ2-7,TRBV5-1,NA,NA,CASSLEGQPYEQYF,TGCGCCAGCAGCTTGGAGGGACAACCCTACGAGCAGTACTTC
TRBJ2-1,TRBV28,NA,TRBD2,CASSLTSGGRNEQFF,TGTGCCAGCAGTCTTACTAGCGGGGGGCGCAATGAGCAGTTCTTC
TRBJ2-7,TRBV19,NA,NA,CASSPDINSYEQYF,TGTGCCAGTAGTCCTGACATAAACTCCTACGAGCAGTACTTC
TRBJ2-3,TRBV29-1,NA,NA,CSVARSTDTQYF,TGCAGCGTTGCCCGTAGCACAGATACGCAGTATTTT
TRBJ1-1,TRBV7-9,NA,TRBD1,CASSFPAGTVNTEAFF,TGTGCCAGCAGCTTTCCCGCCGGGACAGTCAACACTGAAGCTTTCTTT
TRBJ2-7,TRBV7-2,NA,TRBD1,CASSVQGFGSNHEQYF,TGTGCCAGCAGCGTACAGGGGTTTGGAAGTAACCACGAGCAGTACTTC
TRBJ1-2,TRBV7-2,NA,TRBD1,CASSRARDRRDGYTF,TGTGCCAGCAGCCGCGCGAGGGACAGGCGGGATGGCTACACCTTC
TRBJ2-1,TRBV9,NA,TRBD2,CASSVLAGVSYNEQFF,TGTGCCAGCAGCGTATTGGCGGGGGTCTCCTACAATGAGCAGTTCTTC
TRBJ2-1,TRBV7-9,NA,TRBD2,CASSPPGLAGGPNEQFF,TGTGCCAGCAGCCCCCCGGGACTAGCGGGGGGCCCCAATGAGCAGTTCTTC
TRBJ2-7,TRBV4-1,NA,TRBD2,CASSHSGGPYEQYF,TGCGCCAGCAGCCACTCGGGGGGGCCCTACGAGCAGTACTTC
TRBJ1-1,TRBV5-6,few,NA,CASTREPGGHTEAFF,TGTGCCAGCACCCGGGAGCCGGGAGGGCACACTGAAGCTTTCTTT
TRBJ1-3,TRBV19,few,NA,CASRSGRNTIYF,TGTGCCAGTAGATCAGGGAGAAACACCATATATTTT
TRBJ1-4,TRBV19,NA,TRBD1,CASGDSTRRINEKLFF,TGTGCCAGTGGGGACAGCACCCGGAGGATTAATGAAAAACTGTTTTTT
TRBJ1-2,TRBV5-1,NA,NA,CASSKAVGVEYGYTF,TGCGCCAGCAGCAAGGCCGTCGGGGTTGAGTATGGCTACACCTTC
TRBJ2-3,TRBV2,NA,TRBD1,CASRAGGLTDTQYF,TGTGCCAGCAGGGCAGGGGGTCTCACAGATACGCAGTATTTT
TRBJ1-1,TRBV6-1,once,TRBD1,CASSFDRGRNTEAFF,TGTGCCAGCAGTTTCGACAGGGGGCGTAACACTGAAGCTTTCTTT
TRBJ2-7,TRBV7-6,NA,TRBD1,CASSNQQGAHEQYF,TGTGCCAGCAGCAACCAACAGGGGGCCCACGAGCAGTACTTC
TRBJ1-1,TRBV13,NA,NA,CASSLGGGNTEAFF,TGTGCCAGCAGCTTAGGGGGGGGGAACACTGAAGCTTTCTTT
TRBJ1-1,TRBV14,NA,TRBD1,CASSQWQGGMNTEAFF,TGTGCCAGCAGCCAGTGGCAGGGGGGTATGAACACTGAAGCTTTCTTT
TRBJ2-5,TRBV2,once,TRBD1,CASTGQGQETQYF,TGTGCCAGCACGGGACAGGGCCAAGAGACCCAGTACTTC
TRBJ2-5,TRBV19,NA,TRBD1,CASSIATGTRSNMETQYF,TGTGCCAGTAGTATAGCGACAGGGACCCGTTCGAATATGGAGACCCAGTACTTC
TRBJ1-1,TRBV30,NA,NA,CAWSANRAIGEAFF,TGTGCCTGGAGTGCGAACAGGGCTATAGGTGAAGCTTTCTTT
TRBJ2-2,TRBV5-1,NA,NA,CASSLGGPGTGELFF,TGCGCCAGCAGCTTGGGGGGGCCTGGCACCGGGGAGCTGTTTTTT
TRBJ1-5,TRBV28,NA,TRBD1,CASSRDRAYNQPQHF,TGTGCCAGCAGCCGAGACAGGGCCTACAATCAGCCCCAGCATTTT
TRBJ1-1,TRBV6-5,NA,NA,CASSLPGSEAFF,TGTGCCAGCAGCCTCCCGGGGAGTGAAGCTTTCTTT
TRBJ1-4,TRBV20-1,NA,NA,CSATRGRKLFF,TGCAGTGCTACTCGAGGGAGAAAACTGTTTTTT
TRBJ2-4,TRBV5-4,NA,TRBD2,CASSLGGEGKNIQYF,TGTGCCAGCAGCTTAGGAGGGGAGGGGAAAAACATTCAGTACTTC
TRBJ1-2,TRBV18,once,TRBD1,CASSPIETGGRGYTF,TGTGCCAGCTCACCGATCGAGACAGGGGGACGTGGCTACACCTTC
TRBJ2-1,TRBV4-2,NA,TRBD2,CASSLQATSGNEQFF,TGTGCCAGCAGCCTACAAGCTACTAGCGGGAATGAGCAGTTCTTC
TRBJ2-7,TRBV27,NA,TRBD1,CASSSTPQGAYEQYF,TGTGCCAGCAGTTCAACTCCTCAGGGGGCCTACGAGCAGTACTTC
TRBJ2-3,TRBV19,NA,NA,CASSIGQSTDTQYF,TGTGCCAGTAGTATAGGACAGTCCACAGATACGCAGTATTTT
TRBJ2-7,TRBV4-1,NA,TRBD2,CASSQVAGPPYEQYF,TGCGCCAGCAGCCAGGTAGCGGGGCCACCCTACGAGCAGTACTTC
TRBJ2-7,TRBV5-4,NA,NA,CASSWDTSYEQYF,TGTGCCAGCAGCTGGGACACATCCTACGAGCAGTACTTC
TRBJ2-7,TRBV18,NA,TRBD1,CASSPSFGTGAKGSYEQYF,TGTGCCAGCTCGCCAAGTTTTGGGACAGGGGCGAAAGGTTCCTACGAGCAGTACTTC
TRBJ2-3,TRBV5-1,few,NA,CASSLGRLSTDTQYF,TGCGCCAGCAGCTTGGGGAGGCTCAGCACAGATACGCAGTATTTT
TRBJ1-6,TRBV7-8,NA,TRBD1,CASSFYQGAPSPLHF,TGTGCCAGCAGCTTTTATCAGGGGGCTCCGTCACCCCTCCACTTT
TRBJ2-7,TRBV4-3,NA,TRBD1,CASSQERQGVHEQYF,TGCGCCAGCAGCCAAGAAAGACAGGGGGTTCACGAGCAGTACTTC
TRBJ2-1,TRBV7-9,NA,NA,CASLGGDEQFF,TGTGCCAGCTTAGGGGGGGATGAGCAGTTCTTC
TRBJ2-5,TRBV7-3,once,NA,CASSLELWETQYF,TGTGCCAGCAGCTTAGAGCTCTGGGAGACCCAGTACTTC
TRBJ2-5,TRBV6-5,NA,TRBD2,CASSRDYLQETQYF,TGTGCCAGCAGCCGGGACTACCTCCAAGAGACCCAGTACTTC
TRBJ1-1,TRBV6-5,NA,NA,CASSSVGGLPNTEAFF,TGTGCCAGCAGTTCGGTGGGGGGGCTACCGAACACTGAAGCTTTCTTT
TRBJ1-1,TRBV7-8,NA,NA,CASNRTAQGTEAFF,TGTGCCAGCAACAGAACAGCCCAAGGCACTGAAGCTTTCTTT
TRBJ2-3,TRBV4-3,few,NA,CASSQTAGIPTDTQYF,TGCGCCAGCAGCCAAACGGCGGGAATCCCCACAGATACGCAGTATTTT
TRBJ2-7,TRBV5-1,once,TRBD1,CASSYTPGQDYEQYF,TGCGCCAGCAGCTATACCCCGGGACAGGACTACGAGCAGTACTTC
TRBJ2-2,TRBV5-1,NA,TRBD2,CASSLGLAGGITGELFF,TGCGCCAGCAGCTTGGGGCTAGCGGGGGGCATCACCGGGGAGCTGTTTTTT
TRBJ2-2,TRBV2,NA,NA,CASSEYNTGELFF,TGTGCCAGCAGTGAATATAACACCGGGGAGCTGTTTTTT
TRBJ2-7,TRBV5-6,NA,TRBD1,CASSLTGVSYEQYF,TGTGCCAGCAGCTTGACAGGGGTATCCTACGAGCAGTACTTC
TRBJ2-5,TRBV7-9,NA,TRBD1,CASSSDRRQETQYF,TGTGCCAGCAGCTCGGACAGGAGGCAAGAGACCCAGTACTTC
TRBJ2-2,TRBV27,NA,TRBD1,CASRRGVQGWAGELFF,TGTGCCAGCAGGAGAGGGGTACAGGGGTGGGCCGGGGAGCTGTTTTTT
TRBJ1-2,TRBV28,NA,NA,CASSLWDSLAGGYTF,TGTGCCAGCAGTTTATGGGACAGTTTGGCGGGTGGCTACACCTTC
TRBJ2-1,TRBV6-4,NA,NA,CASSDSEGRRFF,TGTGCCAGCAGTGACTCGGAGGGCCGGCGATTCTTC
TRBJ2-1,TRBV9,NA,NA,CASSLAGSANEQFF,TGTGCCAGCAGCCTCGCAGGGTCCGCCAATGAGCAGTTCTTC
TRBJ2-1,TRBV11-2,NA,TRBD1,CASSLGQGAKENEQFF,TGTGCCAGCAGCTTAGGACAGGGGGCCAAGGAGAATGAGCAGTTCTTC
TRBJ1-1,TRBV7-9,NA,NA,CASSFGPGRAENTEAFF,NA
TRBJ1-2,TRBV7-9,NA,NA,CASSPTGQGNGGYTF,TGTGCCAGCAGCCCCACAGGGCAGGGTAACGGTGGCTACACCTTC
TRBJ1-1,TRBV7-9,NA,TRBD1,CASSRQGGEAEAFF,TGTGCCAGCAGTCGACAGGGGGGAGAGGCTGAAGCTTTCTTT
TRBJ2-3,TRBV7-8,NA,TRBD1,CASSLTGVGFTDTQYF,TGTGCCAGCAGCCTTACAGGGGTTGGGTTCACAGATACGCAGTATTTT
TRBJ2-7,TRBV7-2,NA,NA,CASSTSGVRARYEQYF,TGTGCCAGCAGCACAAGTGGCGTCAGGGCCCGCTACGAGCAGTACTTC